Listed below are T cell receptor beta chains from one sample, sequenced in a study of CD8+ T cells in alopecia areata. Generated by immunoSEQ multiplex PCR, the TCRdb table keeps only in-frame clones and is missing some. Of around 14,000 clones listed, roughly 55% are singletons. The material was skin, obtained at week 0. These TCRs come from a human donor with alopecia areata. Each CDR3 is given with its conserved first and last residue. D genes are given only for firm matches. Where a row states a size, it is once, few, many or the class of an expanded clone; other rows omit it.

CDR3 length	D gene	V gene	J gene	clone size	CDR3 DNA	CDR3 protein
14	-	TRBV5-1	TRBJ1-1	few	TGCGCCAGCAGCTTGAGGGCAGAGAACACTGAAGCTTTCTTT	CASSLRAENTEAFF
14	-	TRBV6-5	TRBJ2-5	-	TGTGCCAGCAGTTACTACCAGGGAAGGGAGACCCAGTACTTC	CASSYYQGRETQYF
16	-	TRBV29-1	TRBJ2-2	-	TGCAGCGTTGGGGCGGTGGGGGGCGCAAATACCGGGGAGCTGTTTTTT	CSVGAVGGANTGELFF
15	-	TRBV25-1	TRBJ2-2	-	TGTGCCAGCAGGGAGCCGGGGAAGAACACCGGGGAGCTGTTTTTT	CASREPGKNTGELFF
18	-	TRBV27	TRBJ2-3	few	TGTGCCAGCAGCCCGAGAGGTGGGACTTCCCGCCGTCCCAATACGCAGTATTTT	CASSPRGGTSRRPNTQYF
17	-	TRBV15	TRBJ1-2	-	TGTGCCACCAGCAGAGCACGATCGTCAGGGCTTTTTGTCGGCTACACCTTC	CATSRARSSGLFVGYTF
19	-	TRBV7-9	TRBJ2-6	-	TGTGCCAGCTCCCCAGAGCGGATCAGGACCTTCTCTGGGGCCAACGTCCTGACTTTC	CASSPERIRTFSGANVLTF
14	TRBD1	TRBV19	TRBJ1-2	-	TGTGCCAGTAGCCCTGACAGGGGGTCGAGGGGCTACACCTTC	CASSPDRGSRGYTF
13	-	TRBV6-6	TRBJ2-3	few	TGTGCCAGCAGTTGGGGGGGCACAGATACGCAGTATTTT	CASSWGGTDTQYF
14	-	TRBV6-1	TRBJ2-7	-	TGTGCCAGCAGTGAACTAACAGGTCGCTACGAGCAGTACTTC	CASSELTGRYEQYF
16	TRBD1	TRBV9	TRBJ2-7	few	TGTGCCAGCAGCGCCCCAGGGACAGGGAATAGTAACGAGCAGTACTTC	CASSAPGTGNSNEQYF
18	TRBD2	TRBV11-2	TRBJ2-1	-	TGTGCCAGGGGTCCCACGTCCGTTAGCGGGGGGGCCTACAATGAGCAGTTCTTC	CARGPTSVSGGAYNEQFF
16	-	TRBV16	TRBJ2-5	once	TGTGCCAGCAGCCAACTGGATCGAGTCACTCAAGAGACCCAGTACTTC	CASSQLDRVTQETQYF
11	-	TRBV29-1	TRBJ1-2	-	TGCAGCGTTGAGTTAGGTCGGATCTACACCTTC	CSVELGRIYTF
15	TRBD1	TRBV5-1	TRBJ2-5	few	TGCGCCAGCAGCTCCGGGGACAGGGGTGAAGAGACCCAGTACTTC	CASSSGDRGEETQYF
16	-	TRBV2	TRBJ1-1	-	TGTGCCAGCAGTGAAGATTGGGTAGCCCAGAACACTGAAGCTTTCTTT	CASSEDWVAQNTEAFF
17	TRBD1	TRBV11-2	TRBJ2-3	-	TGTGCCAGCAGCTTAGCTTTCGTAGGGACAGTCCCAGATACGCAGTATTTT	CASSLAFVGTVPDTQYF
14	-	TRBV19	TRBJ2-3	-	TGTGCCAGTAGTATGTGGGGGACAACAGATACGCAGTATTTT	CASSMWGTTDTQYF
15	-	TRBV6-1	TRBJ1-5	few	TGTGCCAGCAGTGTCCCCGTAGGGTCCGGTCAGCCCCAGCATTTT	CASSVPVGSGQPQHF
14	-	TRBV4-2	TRBJ2-7	few	TGTGCCAGCGGCGCGGGACTCCACGAACGGGTGCAGTACTTC	CASGAGLHERVQYF
14	TRBD1	TRBV27	TRBJ2-3	-	TGTGCCAGCGCGCGGCCAGGGGGCAGGCATACGCAGTATTTT	CASARPGGRHTQYF
12	-	TRBV6-5	TRBJ2-1	-	TGTGCCAGCAGTGAGGTGGGCAATGAGCAGTTCTTC	CASSEVGNEQFF
15	-	TRBV5-1	TRBJ1-6	-	TGCGCCAGCAGCCGCTCAGGGGAAAATAATTCACCCCTCCACTTT	CASSRSGENNSPLHF
13	-	TRBV21-1	TRBJ1-2	few	TGTGCCAGCAGCAAGCAGGGGCACTATGGCTACACCTTC	CASSKQGHYGYTF
14	-	TRBV7-3	TRBJ2-1	-	TGTGCCAGCAGCTTAGGGGATTACTACAATGAGCAGTTCTTC	CASSLGDYYNEQFF
14	-	TRBV6-1	TRBJ1-3	-	TGTGCCAGCAGTCGGACAGTCCAGGGAAACACCATATATTTT	CASSRTVQGNTIYF
15	-	TRBV15	TRBJ2-5	-	TGTGCCACCAGCAGAGATGTAGGGTCCTGGGAGACCCAGTACTTC	CATSRDVGSWETQYF
14	-	TRBV6-4	TRBJ2-2	large	TGTGCCAGCAGTGACCAGACGAACACCGGGGAGCTGTTTTTT	CASSDQTNTGELFF
14	-	TRBV7-3	TRBJ2-1	once	TGTGCCAGCAAGAAGGTTGTGGGTACAGGTGAGCAGTTCTTC	CASKKVVGTGEQFF
15	-	TRBV4-1	TRBJ1-1	-	TGCGCCAGCAGCCAAGAAGTAGGGGAGGGCACTGAAGCTTTCTTT	CASSQEVGEGTEAFF
19	-	TRBV2	TRBJ2-2	-	TGTGCCAGCAACCAACGCCCCAGGGTTTCGGTAGCTAGCACCGGGGAGCTGTTTTTT	CASNQRPRVSVASTGELFF
14	-	TRBV5-1	TRBJ2-3	-	TGCGCCAGCAGCCTTAGAGCTAGCACAGATACGCAGTATTTT	CASSLRASTDTQYF
14	TRBD1	TRBV6-5	TRBJ1-1	-	TGTGCCAGCAGGGAGACAGGGCCGAACACTGAAGCTTTCTTT	CASRETGPNTEAFF
15	TRBD2	TRBV6-4	TRBJ2-2	-	TGTGCCAGCAGTGACTCGACTAGCAACACCGGGGAGCTGTTTTTT	CASSDSTSNTGELFF
14	-	TRBV28	TRBJ2-1	few	TGTGCCAGCAGTTTTGGTTCGTTATTTAATGAGCAGTTCTTC	CASSFGSLFNEQFF
15	TRBD1	TRBV2	TRBJ1-1	-	TGTGCCAGCAGCCGGGACAGAGGGATGAACACTGAAGCTTTCTTT	CASSRDRGMNTEAFF
12	TRBD1	TRBV6-1	TRBJ2-7	few	TGTGCCAGCCGGGACAGCCCCTACGAGCAGTACTTC	CASRDSPYEQYF
17	-	TRBV19	TRBJ1-5	-	TGTGCCAGTAGTATAGATGGTCGGGGAAATAGCAATCAGCCCCAGCATTTT	CASSIDGRGNSNQPQHF
12	-	TRBV6-6	TRBJ1-1	-	TGTGCCAGCAGCCTCAGGGGCGCTGAAGCTTTCTTT	CASSLRGAEAFF
12	-	TRBV5-6	TRBJ1-1	-	TGTGCCAGCAGCCCCAGGCGATTAGGCGCTTTCTTT	CASSPRRLGAFF
13	TRBD2	TRBV6-1	TRBJ2-5	few	TGTGCCAGCAGGAGCGGGGCCCAAGAGACCCAGTACTTC	CASRSGAQETQYF
13	-	TRBV4-1	TRBJ2-7	-	TGCGCCAGCAGCCAGGGTAACATGTACGAGCAGTACTTC	CASSQGNMYEQYF